This T cell receptor beta chain came from a study of cytomegalovirus exposure and HLA in healthy donors. It was with 60 Vbeta and 13 Jbeta primers that the PCR ran. TCRdb keeps only in-frame clones here, not all; method: immunoSEQ multiplex PCR. Seen here are about 160,000 clones, about three quarters observed once, and the top ten hold 6.5% to 9%. The sample comprised PBMCs. This TCR came from a woman in her thirties or forties in good health and CMV-seropositive.

This CDR3 is CASSREGGGGWETQYF. As DNA, the CDR3 is TGTGCCAGCAGCCGTGAGGGCGGGGGGGGCTGGGAGACCCAGTACTTC. The chain recombines TRBV5-4 with TRBJ2-5; 9 positions agree with TRBD2. The V gene's germline CDR1 is SGHNT and CDR2 YYREEE (reference sequence). Trimming took 4 bases from V and 5 from J; bases not matched to a gene: 12. The CDR3 sequence is 16 residues long.